This entry lists 28 T cell receptor beta chains sequenced from one sample in a study of blood T cell repertoires in COVID-19 (dated by TCRdb to 2020 to 2022). The library was prepared using the immunoSEQ multiplex PCR assay. Drawn from immuneACCESS, this table holds only the in-frame rearrangements with V and J called that TCRdb kept. Clones are partly lost; checked studies trace under half to an unresolved V gene and leave the rest unexplained. Present in this sample are some 49,000 clones, 85% of which were seen just once. Together, the top ten hold roughly a tenth of the sample. The material sequenced was peripheral blood. The origin of the receptors is a human donor in a cohort sampled during active COVID-19.

This clone has only one observation. The chain joins TRBV29-1 to TRBJ1-1; TRBD1 matches at 9 bases. After removal of 4 bases from V and 1 base from J, the junction contained 7 bases not matched to a gene. The CDR3 is 15 amino acids. CDR1 and CDR2 from the germline V gene are SQVTM and ANQGSEA. CDR3 residues: CSVGGGQGWNTEAFF. The CDR3 DNA sequence: TGCAGCGTTGGGGGGGGACAGGGATGGAACACTGAAGCTTTCTTT.

V is TRBV5-1 and J is TRBJ2-2; the match to TRBD2 covers 7 bases. CDR3 length: 16 residues. V gave up 2 bases and J gave up 4 bases; unmatched junction bases: 8. Germline CDR1 and CDR2: SGHRS and YFSETQ. The DNA for the CDR3 is TGCGCCAGCAGCTTACAGAGGGAGGGCCTCACCGGGGAGCTGTTTTTT. Translated: CASSLQREGLTGELFF.

This clone was found once. The genes are TRBV6-2 or TRBV6-3 and TRBJ2-1, with 8 bases aligning to TRBD1. This CDR3 has 17 amino acids. V was clipped by 0 bases and J by 3 bases; unmatched bases: 7. Germline V CDR1 and CDR2: MNHEY, SVGEGT. The CDR3 coding sequence is TGTGCCAGCAGTTACTCTCCAGCAGGGGGCATCTACAATGAGCAGTTCTTC. As protein: CASSYSPAGGIYNEQFF.

The chain employs TRBV29-1 and TRBJ1-2; 11 nucleotides match TRBD1. The CDR3 has 16 residues. The ends lost 2 bases at V and 7 bases at J; junction bases unmatched: 12. CDR1 is SQVTM and CDR2 is ANQGSEA in the germline V gene. In nucleotides, the CDR3 is TGCAGCGTTGAAATCGGGACAGGGGGGTTTTCTAGTGGCTACACCTTC. Translated: CSVEIGTGGFSSGYTF.

V is TRBV6-4 and J is TRBJ1-5; tentative D call: TRBD1 (6 bases). With 3 bases removed from V and 6 bases from J, the gap between germline ends came to 12 bases. Germline loops: CDR1 MRHNA, CDR2 SNTAGT. This CDR3 has 14 residues. The CDR3: CASSEQGGVQPQHF. DNA for the CDR3: TGTGCCAGCAGTGAACAGGGAGGGGTTCAGCCCCAGCATTTT.

The chain recombines TRBV6-5 with TRBJ1-5; D is ambiguous. Germline V gene data show CDR1 as MNHEY and CDR2 as SVGAGI. CDR3 size: 14 residues. With 0 bases removed from V and 4 bases from J, the gap between germline ends came to 7 bases. CDR3 nucleotides: TGTGCCAGCAGTTACTCTGGCAGAAATCAGCCCCAGCATTTT. Translated: CASSYSGRNQPQHF.

The J gene is TRBJ1-6, the V gene TRBV5-1; D is unclear. This CDR3 spans 14 amino acids. V was clipped by 5 bases and J by 5 bases, with 11 bases between them. Germline assignment: CDR1 SGHRS and CDR2 YFSETQ. The CDR3 region has the DNA TGCGCCAGCAGTTATTCCCAGGATAATTCACCCCTCCACTTT. Its protein is CASSYSQDNSPLHF.

The gene calls are TRBV5-4 and TRBJ1-2; 7 bases agree with TRBD1. The CDR3 runs 18 residues. Trimming removed 2 bases from V and 7 bases from J; junction bases left unmatched: 20. Germline lookup yields CDR1 SGHNT and CDR2 YYREEE (reference sequence). CDR3 DNA sequence: TGTGCCAGCAGCTTTTTTTCTGGGACAGCCTTACTAGGTGGTGGCTACACCTTC. Protein: CASSFFSGTALLGGGYTF.

The chain joins TRBV7-9 to TRBJ1-4; 9 nucleotides line up with TRBD1. Germline CDR1 and CDR2: SEHNR and FQNEAQ (reference sequence). V trimming: 5 bases; J trimming: 6 bases; junction bases outside the gene matches: 4. The CDR3 contains 14 residues. CDR3 sequence reads: CASSPGQGYEKLFF. As DNA, the CDR3 is TGTGCCAGCAGCCCGGGACAGGGTTATGAAAAACTGTTTTTT.

The V gene is TRBV5-6, the J gene TRBJ1-4; D is possibly TRBD1 (6 bases). Germline loops: CDR1 SGHDT, CDR2 YYEEEE. Trimming removed 4 bases at V and 5 bases at J, with 12 bases between. There are 14 residues in the CDR3. The CDR3 is CASSLERGNEKLFF. In DNA, the CDR3 is TGTGCCAGCAGCCTTGAAAGGGGGAATGAAAAACTGTTTTTT. Full variable domain (outside the CDR3, taken from reference TRBV5-6 and TRBJ1-4): DAGVTQSPTHLIKTRGQQVTLRCSPKSGHDTVSWYQQALGQGPQFIFQYYEEEERQRGNFPDRFSGHQFPNYSSELNVNALLLGDSALYLCASSLERGNEKLFFGSGTQLSVL.

This clone was seen only once. The chain couples TRBV5-1 to TRBJ2-3; TRBD2 matches at 10 bases. V trimming: 0 bases; J trimming: 4 bases; junction bases outside the gene matches: 5. CDR1 SGHRS and CDR2 YFSETQ come from the germline V gene. This CDR3 is 16 amino acids long. The CDR3: CASSLALAGVPDTQYF. The CDR3 DNA reads as TGCGCCAGCAGCTTGGCCCTAGCGGGAGTACCAGATACGCAGTATTTT. The full variable domain, in which reference TRBV5-1 and TRBJ2-3 provide the parts outside the CDR3, is KAGVTQTPRYLIKTRGQQVTLSCSPISGHRSVSWYQQTPGQGLQFLFEYFSETQRNKGNFPGRFSGRQFSNSRSEMNVSTLELGDSALYLCASSLALAGVPDTQYFGPGTRLTVL.

The chain combines TRBV7-2 with TRBJ1-5; D possibly corresponds to TRBD1 (5 bases). The V and J ends lost 1 base and 2 bases respectively, with 9 bases between them. Per the germline V gene, CDR1 is SGHTA and CDR2 is FQGNSA. The CDR3 is made up of 15 amino acids. The CDR3 nucleotides are TGTGCCAGCAGCTTAGGCAGGGTCGGCAATCAGCCCCAGCATTTT. Translation gives CASSLGRVGNQPQHF.

This sequence joins TRBV28 and TRBJ1-2; 8 bases align to TRBD1. V shed 4 bases, J shed 4 bases, and the junction held 5 bases outside the gene matches. Per germline, CDR1 MDHEN and CDR2 SYDVKM. This CDR3 is built from 14 residues. The DNA for the CDR3 is TGTGCCAGCAGTTCCACAGGGGGTAGCTATGGCTACACCTTC. It specifies CASSSTGGSYGYTF.

The rearrangement links TRBV5-8 to TRBJ2-7, with TRBD2 identical over 8 bases. Trimming at V came to 4 bases and at J to 1 base, leaving 4 bases not matched to a gene. In germline, CDR1 is SGHTS, CDR2 YDEGEE. This CDR3 comprises 14 residues. The CDR3 is CASSTSGWSYEQYF. For the CDR3, the DNA is TGTGCCAGCAGCACTAGCGGCTGGTCCTACGAGCAGTACTTC.

This clone came up a few times. V is TRBV4-1 and J is TRBJ1-2; D call uncertain. This CDR3 region has 15 residues. The V gene lost 0 bases and the J gene lost 1 base, with 9 bases spanning the gap. From germline, CDR1 is MGHRA and CDR2 YSYEKL. The CDR3 is CASSQDLERNYGYTF. CDR3 sequence (DNA): TGCGCCAGCAGCCAAGATCTAGAGCGTAACTATGGCTACACCTTC.

This chain uses TRBV4-1 with TRBJ2-7, with 11 bases identical to TRBD2. This CDR3 is 15 amino acids long. The germline V gene has CDR1 MGHRA and CDR2 YSYEKL. With 3 bases clipped from V and 3 bases from J, the junction kept 4 bases outside the gene matches. CDR3 sequence reads: CASSHSSGRNYEQYF. The CDR3 nucleotides are TGCGCCAGCAGCCATTCTAGCGGGAGGAACTACGAGCAGTACTTC.

The V gene is TRBV28, the J gene TRBJ1-2; D might be TRBD1 (5 bases). Trimming stripped 5 bases from V and 3 bases from J, with 13 bases between. Per the germline V gene, CDR1 is MDHEN and CDR2 is SYDVKM. The CDR3 runs 14 residues. The CDR3 bases are TGTGCCAGCAGTGTAGTGACAGATGACTATGGCTACACCTTC. Its translation: CASSVVTDDYGYTF.

The gene calls are TRBV15 and TRBJ2-5, with 8 bases matching TRBD1. This CDR3 is built from 15 residues. Per the germline V gene, CDR1 is LNHNV and CDR2 is YYDKDF (reference sequence). The trim removed 0 bases at V and 5 bases at J, leaving 5 bases unmatched. The CDR3 region is CATSREPDRGETQYF. CDR3 nucleotides: TGTGCCACCAGCAGAGAGCCTGACAGGGGTGAGACCCAGTACTTC.

The rearrangement links TRBV20-1 to TRBJ2-3; 10 nucleotides agree with TRBD2. V shed 3 bases, J shed 0 bases, and the junction held 12 bases outside the gene matches. Germline-derived CDR1 and CDR2 are DFQATT and SNEGSKA (reference sequence). This CDR3 comprises 18 residues. The CDR3 sequence: CSASGFSGRKLSTDTQYF. The CDR3 DNA sequence: TGCAGTGCTAGTGGCTTTAGCGGGAGGAAACTAAGCACAGATACGCAGTATTTT.

This chain uses TRBV27 with TRBJ1-1, with 7 bases matching TRBD1. The CDR3 runs 17 residues. Germline V gives CDR1 MNHEY, CDR2 SMNVEV (reference sequence). J lost 0 bases, V lost 8 bases, and 15 bases had no gene match. The CDR3 protein is CASADADRLILNTEAFF. DNA of the CDR3: TGTGCCAGCGCTGATGCGGACAGGCTAATATTGAACACTGAAGCTTTCTTT.

The gene calls are TRBV4-3 and TRBJ2-6; perhaps TRBD2 as D (6 bases). This CDR3 has 17 amino acids. Trimming shortened V by 2 bases and J by 0 bases, and 11 bases separated the two germline ends. The germline CDR1 and CDR2 sequences are LGHNA and YSLEER. DNA of the CDR3: TGCGCCAGCAGCCAAACCGGGGGTAGCTCTGGGGCCAACGTCCTGACTTTC. It is translated as CASSQTGGSSGANVLTF.

The chain couples TRBV6-2 or TRBV6-3 to TRBJ2-7; 11 nucleotides agree with TRBD2. The CDR3 extends over 18 amino acids. The germline CDR1 and CDR2 sequences are MNHEY and SVGEGT. With 0 bases clipped from V and 2 bases from J, the junction kept 9 bases outside the gene matches. CDR3 amino acids: CASSYSSKLAGDPYEQYF. The CDR3 nucleotides are TGTGCCAGCAGTTACTCGAGTAAACTAGCGGGGGATCCCTACGAGCAGTACTTC.

The rearrangement joins TRBV2 to TRBJ1-4, with TRBD1 as a possible D gene (6 bases). The CDR3 totals 17 residues. Deletions cut 7 bases from V and 0 bases from J, with 18 bases between. Germline lookup yields CDR1 SNHLY and CDR2 FYNNEI. The CDR3 DNA sequence: TGTGCCAGCAAAAAGAACTTGGGGGCCGCAACTAATGAAAAACTGTTTTTT. Translated: CASKKNLGAATNEKLFF.

The chain is built from TRBV25-1 and TRBJ1-2; 11 bases match TRBD1. The CDR3 is 12 amino acids. CDR1 is MGHDK, CDR2 SYGVNS, per germline. V shed 8 bases and J 7 bases; nucleotides not matched to a gene: 3. The CDR3 bases are TGTGCCAGCGGACAGGGGGCTGGTGGCTACACCTTC. Translated, it gives CASGQGAGGYTF.

The chain employs TRBV5-1 and TRBJ2-5; 8 bases line up with TRBD2. Losses at the gene ends were 5 bases for V and 2 bases for J; bases not matched to a gene: 8. The CDR3 is made up of 15 amino acids. Germline CDR1 is SGHRS and CDR2 is YFSETQ. The CDR3 spells CASSNRASGQETQYF. CDR3 in DNA: TGCGCCAGCAGTAATCGCGCTAGCGGGCAAGAGACCCAGTACTTC.

The genes are TRBV18 and TRBJ1-1, with D maybe TRBD1 (6 bases). CDR1 and CDR2 (germline): KGHSH, LQKENI. The CDR3 contains 15 residues. The V end was cut by 3 bases, the J end by 1 base, with 12 bases between. The CDR3 loop reads CASSPHRDANTEAFF. The CDR3 coding sequence is TGTGCCAGCTCACCGCACAGGGATGCGAACACTGAAGCTTTCTTT.

The chain employs TRBV19 and TRBJ2-7, with D tentatively TRBD1 (5 bases). Trimming removed 1 base at V and 2 bases at J, with 12 bases between. The CDR3 is made up of 15 amino acids. From germline, CDR1 is LNHDA and CDR2 SQIVND (reference sequence). The DNA of the CDR3 is TGTGCCAGTAGTATAGGGACGGTAGGGGCCTACGAGCAGTACTTC. Translated, it gives CASSIGTVGAYEQYF. Full variable domain (remainder filled in from reference TRBV19 and TRBJ2-7): DGGITQSPKYLFRKEGQNVTLSCEQNLNHDAMYWYRQDPGQGLRLIYYSQIVNDFQKGDIAEGYSVSREKKESFPLTVTSAQKNPTAFYLCASSIGTVGAYEQYFGPGTRLTVT.

The table lists this clone with a few counts. This chain links TRBV6-5 with TRBJ1-4; D gene unclear. The length of the CDR3 is 15 residues. V was pared by 8 bases and J by 7 bases, with 20 bases between. CDR1 is MNHEY and CDR2 is SVGAGI in the germline V gene. For the CDR3, the DNA is TGTGCCAGCTCAAAGGGAGGAGTCTTGGGTGAAAAACTGTTTTTT. Residues: CASSKGGVLGEKLFF.